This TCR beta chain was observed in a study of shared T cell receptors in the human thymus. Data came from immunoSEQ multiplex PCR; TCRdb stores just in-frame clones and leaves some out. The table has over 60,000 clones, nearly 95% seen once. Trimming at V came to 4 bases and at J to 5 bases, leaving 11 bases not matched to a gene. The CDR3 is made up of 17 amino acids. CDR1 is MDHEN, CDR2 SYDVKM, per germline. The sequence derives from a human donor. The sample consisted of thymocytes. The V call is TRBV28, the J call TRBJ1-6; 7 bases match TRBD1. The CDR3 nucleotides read TGTGCCAGCAGTTCCGTTGCCGGACAGGAGAATAATTCACCCCTCCACTTT. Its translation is CASSSVAGQENNSPLHF. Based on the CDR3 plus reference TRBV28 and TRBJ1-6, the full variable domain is DVKVTQSSRYLVKRTGEKVFLECVQDMDHENMFWYRQDPGLGLRLIYFSYDVKMKEKGDIPEGYSVSREKKERFSLILESASTNQTSMYLCASSSVAGQENNSPLHFGNGTRLTVT.